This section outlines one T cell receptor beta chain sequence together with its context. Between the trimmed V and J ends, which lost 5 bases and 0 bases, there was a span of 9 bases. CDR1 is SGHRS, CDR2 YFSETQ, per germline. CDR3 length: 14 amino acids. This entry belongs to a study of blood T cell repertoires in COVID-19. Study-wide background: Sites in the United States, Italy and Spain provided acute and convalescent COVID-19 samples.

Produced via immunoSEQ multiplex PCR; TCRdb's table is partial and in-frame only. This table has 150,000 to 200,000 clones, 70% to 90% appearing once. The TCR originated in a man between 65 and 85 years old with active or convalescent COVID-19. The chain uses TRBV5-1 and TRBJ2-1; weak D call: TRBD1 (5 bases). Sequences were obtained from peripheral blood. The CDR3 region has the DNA TGCGCCAGCAGTGGGGCTAGCTCCTACAATGAGCAGTTCTTC. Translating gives CASSGASSYNEQFF.